Listed below are T cell receptor beta chains from one sample, sequenced in a study of cytomegalovirus exposure and HLA in healthy donors. Clones were sequenced by immunoSEQ multiplex PCR, and TCRdb holds only the in-frame ones, with some missing. This sample contains nearly 200,000 clones. Sequenced material: PBMCs. The receptors derive from a boy aged 5-17 years in good health and CMV-seronegative. Each CDR3 is given with its conserved first and last residue. Each record gives: D gene, V gene, J gene, CDR3 DNA, CDR3 protein. The D gene is left open where the match is weak.

d_gene: TRBD2; v_gene: TRBV9; j_gene: TRBJ2-2; CDR3nt: TGTGCCAGCAGCCGGGGAGCGGGGGGGCCAGTGGCCACCGGGGAGCTGTTTTTT; CDR3aa: CASSRGAGGPVATGELFF
d_gene: NA; v_gene: TRBV7-2; j_gene: TRBJ1-1; CDR3nt: TGTGCCAGCAGCTCAACAGGGATAGCTTTCTTT; CDR3aa: CASSSTGIAFF
d_gene: NA; v_gene: TRBV7-6; j_gene: TRBJ1-1; CDR3nt: TGTGCCAGCAGCTTAGAGGGGGGAGGGACTGAAGCTTTCTTT; CDR3aa: CASSLEGGGTEAFF
d_gene: TRBD1; v_gene: TRBV13; j_gene: TRBJ2-2; CDR3nt: TGTGCCAGCAGCTCCTGGACAGGCGAGGACTCACGGGGTCACGGGGAGCTGTTTTTT; CDR3aa: CASSSWTGEDSRGHGELFF
d_gene: NA; v_gene: TRBV9; j_gene: TRBJ1-2; CDR3nt: TGTGCCAGCAGCGCCCCGGGTGTAGCCTATGGCTACACCTTC; CDR3aa: CASSAPGVAYGYTF
d_gene: TRBD1; v_gene: TRBV7-8; j_gene: TRBJ2-3; CDR3nt: TGTGCCAGCAGCTCGGTGGACAGGACCGATACGCAGTATTTT; CDR3aa: CASSSVDRTDTQYF
d_gene: NA; v_gene: TRBV5-1; j_gene: TRBJ1-6; CDR3nt: TGCGCCAGCAGCCAGGGTGGGACTGAGCATTCACCCCTCCACTTT; CDR3aa: CASSQGGTEHSPLHF
d_gene: TRBD1; v_gene: TRBV6-1; j_gene: TRBJ2-1; CDR3nt: TGTGCCAGCAGTGAAGCGTTTTTAGTTCTAGGGGACAGGGTCAATGAGCAGTTCTTC; CDR3aa: CASSEAFLVLGDRVNEQFF
d_gene: TRBD1; v_gene: TRBV2; j_gene: TRBJ2-7; CDR3nt: TGTGCCAGTGGGGACAGGGTAAGATACGAGCAGTACTTC; CDR3aa: CASGDRVRYEQYF
d_gene: NA; v_gene: TRBV7-9; j_gene: TRBJ1-1; CDR3nt: TGTGCCAGCAGCATCGGGGGGGTCACTGAAGCTTTCTTT; CDR3aa: CASSIGGVTEAFF
d_gene: NA; v_gene: TRBV5-4; j_gene: TRBJ1-2; CDR3nt: TGTGCCAGCAGCGTACTTACAGGAGACCATGGCTACACCTTC; CDR3aa: CASSVLTGDHGYTF
d_gene: NA; v_gene: TRBV6-1; j_gene: TRBJ1-3; CDR3nt: TGTGCCAGCAGTGAAGCTCGGGAGATCGGAAACACCATATATTTT; CDR3aa: CASSEAREIGNTIYF